This section outlines one TCR beta chain sequence together with its context. The germline V gene encodes CDR1 MNHNS and CDR2 SASEGT. CDR3 size: 15 residues. The V and J ends lost 0 bases and 3 bases respectively, with 8 bases between them. This specimen comes from a study of sequential checkpoint blockade in melanoma. Study-level background: DNA from 91 pretreatment tumor samples underwent TCRβ immunosequencing. Roughly 20 patients had matched tumor biopsies before treatment and at week 13 after nivolumab or ipilimumab alone.

The treatment: randomized to nivolumab then ipilimumab (arm A) or the reverse (arm B). DNA-damaging chemotherapy had not been given to any patient beforehand. Sequenced by immunoSEQ multiplex PCR; TCRdb stores in-frame clones only, minus some. In the table there are over 5,000 clones, around 30% of which are singletons. The sample here was tumor tissue (inferred from file names), taken from a patient given nivolumab and ipilimumab in sequence. The chain couples TRBV6-1 to TRBJ2-2; D may be TRBD2 (6 bases). This TCR derives from a human donor with melanoma. In DNA form, the CDR3 reads TGTGCCAGCAGTGAAGCTAGCGGTTACACCGGGGAGCTGTTTTTT. Encoded protein: CASSEASGYTGELFF.